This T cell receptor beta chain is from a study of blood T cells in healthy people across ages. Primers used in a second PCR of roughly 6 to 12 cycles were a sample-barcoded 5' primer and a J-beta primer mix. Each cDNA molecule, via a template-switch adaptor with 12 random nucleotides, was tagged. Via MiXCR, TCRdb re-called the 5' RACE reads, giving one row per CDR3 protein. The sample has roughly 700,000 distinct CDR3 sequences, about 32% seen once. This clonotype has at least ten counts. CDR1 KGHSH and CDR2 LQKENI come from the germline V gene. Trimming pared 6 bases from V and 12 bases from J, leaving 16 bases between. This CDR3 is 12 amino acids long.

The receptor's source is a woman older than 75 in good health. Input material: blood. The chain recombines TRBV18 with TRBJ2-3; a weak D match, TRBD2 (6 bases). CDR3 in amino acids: CASSPGDFGQYF. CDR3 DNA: TGTGCCAGCTCCCCGGGGGATTTTGGACAGTATTTT. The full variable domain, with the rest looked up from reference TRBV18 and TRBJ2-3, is NAGVMQNPRHLVRRRGQEARLRCSPMKGHSHVYWYRQLPEEGLKFMVYLQKENIIDESGMPKERFSAEFPKEGPSILRIQQVVRGDSAAYFCASSPGDFGQYFGPGTRLTVL.